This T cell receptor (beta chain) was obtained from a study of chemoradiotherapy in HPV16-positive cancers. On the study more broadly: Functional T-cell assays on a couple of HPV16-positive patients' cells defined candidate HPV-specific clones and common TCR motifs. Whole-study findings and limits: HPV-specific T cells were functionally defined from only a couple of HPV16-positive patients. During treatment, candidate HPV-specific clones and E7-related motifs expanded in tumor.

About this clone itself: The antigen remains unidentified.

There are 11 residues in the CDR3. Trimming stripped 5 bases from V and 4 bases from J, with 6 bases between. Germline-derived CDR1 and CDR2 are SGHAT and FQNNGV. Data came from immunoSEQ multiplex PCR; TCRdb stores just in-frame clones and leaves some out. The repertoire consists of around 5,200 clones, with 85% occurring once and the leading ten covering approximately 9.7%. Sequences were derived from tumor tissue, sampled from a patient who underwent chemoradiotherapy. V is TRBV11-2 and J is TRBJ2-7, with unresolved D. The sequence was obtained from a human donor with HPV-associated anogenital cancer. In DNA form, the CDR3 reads TGTGCCAGCAGCGGCAATTACGAGCAGTACTTC. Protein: CASSGNYEQYF. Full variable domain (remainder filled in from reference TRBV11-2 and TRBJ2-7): EAGVAQSPRYKIIEKRQSVAFWCNPISGHATLYWYQQILGQGPKLLIQFQNNGVVDDSQLPKDRFSAERLKGVDSTLKIQPAKLEDSAVYLCASSGNYEQYFGPGTRLTVT.